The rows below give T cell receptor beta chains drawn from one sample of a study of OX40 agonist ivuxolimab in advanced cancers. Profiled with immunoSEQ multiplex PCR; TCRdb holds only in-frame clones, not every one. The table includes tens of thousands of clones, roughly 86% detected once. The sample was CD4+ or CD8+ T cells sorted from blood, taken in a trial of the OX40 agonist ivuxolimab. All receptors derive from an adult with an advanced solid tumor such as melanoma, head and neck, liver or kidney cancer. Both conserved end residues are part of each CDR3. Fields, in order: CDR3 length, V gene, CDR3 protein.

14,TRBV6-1,CASSRASGDQPQHF
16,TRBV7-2,CASSPRTGYSNQPQHF
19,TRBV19,CASRLSRGSTRSGANVLTF
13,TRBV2,CASTGGSADTQYF
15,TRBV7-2,CASSLVAGGYDEQFF
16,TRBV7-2,CASSTRDRGGRNIQYF
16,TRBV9,CASSVGPWTVQETQYF
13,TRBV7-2,CASSSGTNQPQHF
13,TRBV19,CASSIAGYYEQYF
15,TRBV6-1,CALRYSAGGPYEQYF
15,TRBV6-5,CASRQPGQPNTEAFF
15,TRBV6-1,CASSPRGGQGGGYTF
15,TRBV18,CASSYREGANSPLHF
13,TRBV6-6,CASSYGGEETQYF
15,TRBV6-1,CASSEGQVSNYGYTF
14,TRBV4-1,CASSQDLASYEQYF
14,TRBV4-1,CASSLPGLNTEAFF
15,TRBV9,CASSASGDYTDTQYF
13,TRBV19,CASSLRQADTQYF
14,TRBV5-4,CASSHGTGGLGYTF
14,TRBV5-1,CASSLQSSYNEQFF
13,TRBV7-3,CASRLDSTNEQFF
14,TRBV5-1,CASSWGYSQETQYF
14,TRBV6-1,CASSLQRGTYEQYF